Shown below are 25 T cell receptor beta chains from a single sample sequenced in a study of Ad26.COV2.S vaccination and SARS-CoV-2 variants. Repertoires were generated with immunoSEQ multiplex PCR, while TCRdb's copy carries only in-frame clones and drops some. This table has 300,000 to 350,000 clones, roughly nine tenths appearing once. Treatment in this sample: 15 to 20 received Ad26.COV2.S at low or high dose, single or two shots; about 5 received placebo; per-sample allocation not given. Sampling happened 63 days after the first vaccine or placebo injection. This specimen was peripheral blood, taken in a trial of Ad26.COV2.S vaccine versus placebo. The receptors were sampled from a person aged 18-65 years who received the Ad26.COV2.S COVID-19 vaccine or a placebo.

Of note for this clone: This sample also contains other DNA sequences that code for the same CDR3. CDR3 residues: CASSVATGTEAFF. CDR3 nucleotides: TGTGCCAGCAGCGTAGCTACGGGAACTGAAGCTTTCTTT. The V gene is TRBV9, the J gene TRBJ1-1, with no clear D. From germline, CDR1 is SGDLS and CDR2 YYNGEE. CDR3 length: 13 amino acids. V was trimmed by 0 bases and J by 5 bases, leaving 8 bases between them.

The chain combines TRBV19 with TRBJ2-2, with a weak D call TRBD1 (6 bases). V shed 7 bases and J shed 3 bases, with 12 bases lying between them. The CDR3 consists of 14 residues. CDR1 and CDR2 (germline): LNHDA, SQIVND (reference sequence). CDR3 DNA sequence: TGTGCCAGTACCTGGGACAAGGACACCGGGGAGCTGTTTTTT. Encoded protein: CASTWDKDTGELFF.

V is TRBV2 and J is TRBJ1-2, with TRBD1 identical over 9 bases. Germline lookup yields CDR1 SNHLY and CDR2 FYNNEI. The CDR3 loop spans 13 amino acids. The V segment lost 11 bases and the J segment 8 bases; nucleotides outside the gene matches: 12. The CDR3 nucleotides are TGTGCCGCCCGCTCACAGGGGGCAGAGGGCTACACCTTC. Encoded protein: CAARSQGAEGYTF.

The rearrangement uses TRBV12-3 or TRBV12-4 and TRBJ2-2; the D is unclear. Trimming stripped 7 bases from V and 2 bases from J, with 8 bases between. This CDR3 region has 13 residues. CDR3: CASIAPNTGELFF. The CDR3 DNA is TGTGCCAGCATCGCCCCAAACACCGGGGAGCTGTTTTTT.

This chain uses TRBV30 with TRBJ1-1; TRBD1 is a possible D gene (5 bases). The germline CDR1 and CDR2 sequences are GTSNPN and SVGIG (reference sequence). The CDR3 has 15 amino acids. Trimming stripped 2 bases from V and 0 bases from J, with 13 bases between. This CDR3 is CAWSRTPVMNTEAFF. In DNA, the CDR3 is TGTGCCTGGAGTAGGACACCTGTTATGAACACTGAAGCTTTCTTT.

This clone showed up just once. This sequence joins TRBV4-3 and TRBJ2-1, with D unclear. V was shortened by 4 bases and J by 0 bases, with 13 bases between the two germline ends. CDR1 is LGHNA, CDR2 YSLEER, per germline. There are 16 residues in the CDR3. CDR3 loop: CASSRLQGRSYNEQFF. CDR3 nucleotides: TGCGCCAGCAGCCGTTTACAAGGACGCTCCTACAATGAGCAGTTCTTC.

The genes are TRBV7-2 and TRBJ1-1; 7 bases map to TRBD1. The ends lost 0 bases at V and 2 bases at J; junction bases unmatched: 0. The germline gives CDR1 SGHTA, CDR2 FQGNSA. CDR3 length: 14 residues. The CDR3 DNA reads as TGTGCCAGCAGCTTAGCAGGGGGCAACACTGAAGCTTTCTTT. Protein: CASSLAGGNTEAFF. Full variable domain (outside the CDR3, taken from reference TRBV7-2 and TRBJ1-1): GAGVSQSPSNKVTEKGKDVELRCDPISGHTALYWYRQSLGQGLEFLIYFQGNSAPDKSGLPSDRFSAERTGGSVSTLTIQRTQQEDSAVYLCASSLAGGNTEAFFGQGTRLTVV.

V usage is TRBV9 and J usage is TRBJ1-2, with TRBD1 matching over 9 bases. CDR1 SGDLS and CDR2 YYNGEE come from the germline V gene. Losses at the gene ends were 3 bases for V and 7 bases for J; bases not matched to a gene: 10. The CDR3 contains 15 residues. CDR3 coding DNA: TGTGCCAGCAGCGGGGGACAGGGAATCCCCAGTGGCTACACCTTC. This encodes CASSGGQGIPSGYTF.

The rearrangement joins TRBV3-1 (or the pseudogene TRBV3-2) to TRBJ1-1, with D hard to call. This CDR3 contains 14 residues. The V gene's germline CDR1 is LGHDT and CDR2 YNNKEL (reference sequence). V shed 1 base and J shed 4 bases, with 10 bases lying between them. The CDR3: CASSQAGLFTEAFF. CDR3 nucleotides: TGTGCCAGCAGCCAAGCCGGCCTTTTCACTGAAGCTTTCTTT.

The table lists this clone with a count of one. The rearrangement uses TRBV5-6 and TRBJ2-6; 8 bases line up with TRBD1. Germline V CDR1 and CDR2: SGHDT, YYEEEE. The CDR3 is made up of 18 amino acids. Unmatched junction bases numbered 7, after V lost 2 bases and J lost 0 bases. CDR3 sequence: CASSFQTGALSGANVLTF. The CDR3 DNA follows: TGTGCCAGCAGCTTTCAGACAGGGGCCCTCTCTGGGGCCAACGTCCTGACTTTC.

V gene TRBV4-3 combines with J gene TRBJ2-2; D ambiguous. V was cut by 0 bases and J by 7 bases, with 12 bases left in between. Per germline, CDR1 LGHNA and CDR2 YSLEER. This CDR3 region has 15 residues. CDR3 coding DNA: TGCGCCAGCAGCCAAGATCTACCCGGGTACGGGGAGCTGTTTTTT. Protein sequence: CASSQDLPGYGELFF.

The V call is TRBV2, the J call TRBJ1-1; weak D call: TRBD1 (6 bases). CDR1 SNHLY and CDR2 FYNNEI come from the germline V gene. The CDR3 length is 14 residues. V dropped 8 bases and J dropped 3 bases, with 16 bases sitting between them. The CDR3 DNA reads TGTGCCAGCCAGAGGCAGGGGATTGACACTGAAGCTTTCTTT. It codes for CASQRQGIDTEAFF.

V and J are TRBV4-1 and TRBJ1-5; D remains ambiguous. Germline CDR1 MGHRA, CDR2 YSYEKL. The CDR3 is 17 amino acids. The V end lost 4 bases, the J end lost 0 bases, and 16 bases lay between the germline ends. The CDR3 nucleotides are TGCGCCAGCAGCCTACGACCCCCGGGCCTTAGCAATCAGCCCCAGCATTTT. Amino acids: CASSLRPPGLSNQPQHF.

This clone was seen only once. CDR3 DNA: TGCGCCAGCAGCCAAGGGAACCGGGAGCTGTTTTTT. It codes for CASSQGNRELFF. The chain links TRBV4-3 to TRBJ2-2; no definite D call. The CDR3 loop spans 12 amino acids. V shed 1 base and J shed 9 bases, with 6 bases lying between them. The germline V gene has CDR1 LGHNA and CDR2 YSLEER.

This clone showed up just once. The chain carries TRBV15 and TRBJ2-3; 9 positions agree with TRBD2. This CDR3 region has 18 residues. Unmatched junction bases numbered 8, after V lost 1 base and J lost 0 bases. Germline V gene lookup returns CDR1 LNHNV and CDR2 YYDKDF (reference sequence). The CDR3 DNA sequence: TGTGCCACCAGCAGAGTAGGCGGGGGGGCTATGAGCACAGATACGCAGTATTTT. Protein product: CATSRVGGGAMSTDTQYF.

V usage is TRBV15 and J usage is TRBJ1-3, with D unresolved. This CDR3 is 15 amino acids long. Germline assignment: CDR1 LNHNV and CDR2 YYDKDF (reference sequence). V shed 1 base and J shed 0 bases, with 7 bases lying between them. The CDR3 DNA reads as TGTGCCACCAGCAGAGGGCAGGTCTCTGGAAACACCATATATTTT. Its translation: CATSRGQVSGNTIYF.

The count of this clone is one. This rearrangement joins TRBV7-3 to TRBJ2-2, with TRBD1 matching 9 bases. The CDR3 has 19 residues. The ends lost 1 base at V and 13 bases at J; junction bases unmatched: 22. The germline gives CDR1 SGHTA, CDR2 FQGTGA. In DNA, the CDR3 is TGTGCCAGCAGCTTAATCCCCACAGGGGGCCAAGGCCCTTTGCAAGGGCTGTTTTTT. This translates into CASSLIPTGGQGPLQGLFF.

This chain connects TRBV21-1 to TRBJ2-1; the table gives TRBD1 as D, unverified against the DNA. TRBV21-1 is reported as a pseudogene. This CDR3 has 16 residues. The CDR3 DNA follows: TGTGCCAGCAGCCTATTTGGGACAGGGGTCTACAATGAGCAGTTCTTC. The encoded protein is CASSLFGTGVYNEQFF.

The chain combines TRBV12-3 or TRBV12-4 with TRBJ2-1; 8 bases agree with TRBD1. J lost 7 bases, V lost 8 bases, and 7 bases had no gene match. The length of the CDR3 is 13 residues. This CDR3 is CASRADRVNEQFF. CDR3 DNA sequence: TGTGCCAGCCGGGCGGACAGGGTAAATGAGCAGTTCTTC.

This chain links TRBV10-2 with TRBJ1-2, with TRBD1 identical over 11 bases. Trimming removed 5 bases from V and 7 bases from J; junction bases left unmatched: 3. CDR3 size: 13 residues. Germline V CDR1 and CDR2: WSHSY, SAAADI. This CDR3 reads CASSSDRGLGYTF. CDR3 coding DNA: TGCGCCAGCAGTTCGGACAGGGGGCTTGGCTACACCTTC.

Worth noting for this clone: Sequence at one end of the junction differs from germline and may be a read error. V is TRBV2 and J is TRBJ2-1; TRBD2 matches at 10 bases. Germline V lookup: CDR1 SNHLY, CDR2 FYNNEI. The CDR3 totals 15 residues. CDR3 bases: TGTGCCAGCAGTGAAACCCGGGGAGCGGGGGGGCCAGGGATCTTC. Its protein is CASSETRGAGGPGIF.

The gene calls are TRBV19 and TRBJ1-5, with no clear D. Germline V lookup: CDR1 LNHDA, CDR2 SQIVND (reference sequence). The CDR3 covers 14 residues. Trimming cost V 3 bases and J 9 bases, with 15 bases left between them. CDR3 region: CASSIGSGVGPQHF. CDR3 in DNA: TGTGCCAGTAGTATCGGGTCCGGGGTTGGGCCCCAGCATTTT.

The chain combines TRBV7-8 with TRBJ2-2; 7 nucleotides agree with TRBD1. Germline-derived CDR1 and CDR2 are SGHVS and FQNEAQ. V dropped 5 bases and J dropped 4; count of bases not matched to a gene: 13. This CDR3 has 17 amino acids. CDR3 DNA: TGTGCCAGCAGCACTTTCGCTGGGACAGACATCACCGGGGAGCTGTTTTTT. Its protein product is CASSTFAGTDITGELFF.

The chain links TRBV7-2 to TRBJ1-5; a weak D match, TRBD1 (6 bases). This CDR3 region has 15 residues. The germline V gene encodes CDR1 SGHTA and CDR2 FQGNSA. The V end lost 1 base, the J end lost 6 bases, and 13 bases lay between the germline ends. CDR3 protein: CASSLEVQGFQPQHF. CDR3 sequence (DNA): TGTGCCAGCAGCTTAGAGGTGCAGGGGTTTCAGCCCCAGCATTTT.

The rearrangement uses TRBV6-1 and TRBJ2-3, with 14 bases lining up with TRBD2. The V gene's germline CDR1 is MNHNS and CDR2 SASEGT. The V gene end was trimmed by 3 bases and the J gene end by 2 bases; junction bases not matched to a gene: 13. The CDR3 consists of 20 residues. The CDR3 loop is CASSDPGLAGGPGVTDTQYF. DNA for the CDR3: TGTGCCAGCAGTGACCCCGGACTAGCGGGAGGTCCCGGCGTCACAGATACGCAGTATTTT.